What follows describes a single TCR beta chain. The antigen is unknown. This entry belongs to a study of T cell repertoires in cytomegalovirus infection. Study-level findings and limits: The cumulative frequency of public TCR beta families identified carriers of CMV plus the relevant HLA.

The germline V gene encodes CDR1 MNHNY and CDR2 SVGAGI (reference sequence). Trimming shortened V by 8 bases and J by 9 bases, and 20 bases separated the two germline ends. The CDR3 totals 14 residues. TCRdb processed the reads anew with MiXCR; each CDR3 protein has one entry. This table holds some 920,000 distinct CDR3 sequences, roughly 30% found once. This clonotype was sampled from a human donor in good health (CMV status not recorded). Some clones in this sample may be carry-over from other donors' samples. Here the sequenced sample was cultured CD8+ T cells from PBMCs, taken from culture after CMV antigen stimulation. J is TRBJ2-1 and V is TRBV6-6; D may be TRBD1 or TRBD2 (5 bases each). This CDR3 reads CASETGRPGSEQFF. CDR3 DNA sequence: TGTGCCAGCGAAACGGGGCGGCCTGGGAGTGAGCAGTTCTTC.